These 3 T cell receptor beta chains share one sample of origin, sequenced in a study of blood T cells in healthy people across ages (dated by TCRdb to the mid-2010s). Library preparation used 5' RACE. Sequencing took place on an Illumina HiSeq 2500. The second PCR ran for roughly 7 to 12 cycles and used a J-beta primer mix along with a sample-barcoded 5' primer. Through fastp at Q25 and MiXCR, TCRdb rebuilt clones from the public reads, retaining in-frame beta chains. Rows are unified per CDR3 protein, each entry keeping the most common DNA and genes. This sample is represented by approximately 880,000 distinct CDR3 sequences; under 50% of them were singletons. Roughly 13% of the sample is taken by the ten largest. Sequenced: blood. The source is a man aged 25 to 40 in good health.

This clonotype was seen a few times. The chain has TRBV14 and TRBJ2-3, with 7 bases that match TRBD1. V lost 6 bases, J lost 2 bases, and 2 bases stayed unmatched. This CDR3 contains 13 residues. The V gene's germline CDR1 is SGHDN and CDR2 FVKESK. CDR3 bases: TGTGCCAGCAGGGGACAGAACACAGATACGCAGTATTTT. Its translation: CASRGQNTDTQYF.

The chain uses TRBV20-1 and TRBJ2-2; 7 nucleotides align to TRBD1. Germline CDR1 is DFQATT and CDR2 is SNEGSKA (reference sequence). The V gene end was trimmed by 6 bases and the J gene end by 4 bases; junction bases not matched to a gene: 5. This CDR3 region has 13 residues. CDR3 DNA sequence: TGCAGTGCCCGGGACAGCATCACCGGGGAGCTGTTTTTT. This sequence encodes CSARDSITGELFF.

The J gene is TRBJ2-3, the V gene TRBV15, with D unclear. The CDR3 is 17 amino acids. Germline assignment: CDR1 LNHNV and CDR2 YYDKDF (reference sequence). The ends were cut back, 2 bases at V and 7 bases at J, with 22 bases in the middle. Here the CDR3 reads CATSRSMAGLNLNTQYF. In nucleotides, the CDR3 is TGTGCCACCAGCAGATCTATGGCAGGTTTGAATCTGAATACGCAGTATTTT.